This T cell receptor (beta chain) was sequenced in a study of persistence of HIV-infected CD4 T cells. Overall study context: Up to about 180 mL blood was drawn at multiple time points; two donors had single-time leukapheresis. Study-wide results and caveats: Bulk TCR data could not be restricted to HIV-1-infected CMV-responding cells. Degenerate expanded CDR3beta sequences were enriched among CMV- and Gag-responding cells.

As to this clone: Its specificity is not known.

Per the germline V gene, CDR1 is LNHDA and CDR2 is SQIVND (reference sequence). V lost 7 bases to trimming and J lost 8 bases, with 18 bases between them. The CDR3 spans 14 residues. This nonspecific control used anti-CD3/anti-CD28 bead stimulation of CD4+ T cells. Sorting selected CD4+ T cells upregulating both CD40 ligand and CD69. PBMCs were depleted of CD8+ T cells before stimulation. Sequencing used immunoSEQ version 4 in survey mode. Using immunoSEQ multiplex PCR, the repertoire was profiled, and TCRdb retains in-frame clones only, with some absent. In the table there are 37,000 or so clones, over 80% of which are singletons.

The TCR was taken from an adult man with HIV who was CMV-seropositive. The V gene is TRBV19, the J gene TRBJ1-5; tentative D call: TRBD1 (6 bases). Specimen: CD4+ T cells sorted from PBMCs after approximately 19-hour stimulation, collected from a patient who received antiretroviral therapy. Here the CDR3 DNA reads TGTGCCAGTAACTTGGGGGGGGCGTGGGAGCCCCAGCATTTT. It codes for CASNLGGAWEPQHF.